Listed below are T cell receptor beta chains from one sample, sequenced in a study of blood T cell repertoires in COVID-19. The repertoire was sequenced with immunoSEQ multiplex PCR; TCRdb's copy has only in-frame clones and lacks some. The table has approximately 300,000 clones, 70% to 90% seen once. The source material was PBMCs or T cells enriched from blood (not recorded which). The receptor set was obtained from a woman aged 25 to 39 who had recovered from COVID-19. Both conserved end residues are part of each CDR3. Each record gives: clone size, D gene, V gene, J gene, CDR3 protein, CDR3 DNA. D genes are given only for firm matches. Clone size, where shown, is once, few, many, or a class for clones that have expanded.

abundance: NA
d_gene: NA
v_gene: TRBV15
j_gene: TRBJ2-3
CDR3aa: CATVEGSTDTQYF
CDR3nt: TGTGCCACCGTCGAGGGTAGCACAGATACGCAGTATTTT

abundance: NA
d_gene: TRBD1
v_gene: TRBV28
j_gene: TRBJ1-2
CDR3aa: CASCYGSTGDYGYTF
CDR3nt: TGTGCCAGCTGTTACGGATCGACAGGGGATTACGGCTACACCTTC

abundance: NA
d_gene: TRBD1
v_gene: TRBV29-1
j_gene: TRBJ1-1
CDR3aa: CSTITTGATEAFF
CDR3nt: TGCAGCACTATAACGACAGGGGCCACTGAAGCTTTCTTT

abundance: NA
d_gene: TRBD2
v_gene: TRBV19
j_gene: TRBJ2-2
CDR3aa: CASTTLAGNTGELFF
CDR3nt: TGTGCCAGTACTACACTAGCGGGGAACACCGGGGAGCTGTTTTTT

abundance: NA
d_gene: NA
v_gene: TRBV30
j_gene: TRBJ1-5
CDR3aa: CAWSVGGAGSQPQHF
CDR3nt: TGTGCCTGGAGTGTTGGGGGGGCGGGAAGTCAGCCCCAGCATTTT

abundance: NA
d_gene: TRBD1
v_gene: TRBV7-9
j_gene: TRBJ1-2
CDR3aa: CASSSYGDRVFYGYTF
CDR3nt: TGTGCCAGCAGCAGCTACGGGGACAGGGTATTCTATGGCTACACCTTC

abundance: NA
d_gene: TRBD1
v_gene: TRBV7-9
j_gene: TRBJ2-2
CDR3aa: CASSFWTGGTGELFF
CDR3nt: TGTGCCAGCAGCTTTTGGACAGGGGGAACCGGGGAGCTGTTTTTT

abundance: NA
d_gene: NA
v_gene: TRBV4-2
j_gene: TRBJ2-7
CDR3aa: CASSQEDRRTYEQYF
CDR3nt: TGTGCCAGCAGCCAAGAAGACAGGAGAACCTACGAGCAGTACTTC

abundance: few
d_gene: TRBD1
v_gene: TRBV19
j_gene: TRBJ1-2
CDR3aa: CASTPGTGHGYTF
CDR3nt: TGTGCCAGTACCCCCGGGACAGGGCATGGCTACACCTTC

abundance: NA
d_gene: NA
v_gene: TRBV25-1
j_gene: TRBJ2-2
CDR3aa: CASSDAGAAGELFF
CDR3nt: TGTGCCAGCAGTGACGCAGGGGCGGCCGGGGAGCTGTTTTTT

abundance: NA
d_gene: NA
v_gene: TRBV5-6
j_gene: TRBJ1-5
CDR3aa: CASSLYRAGNQPQHF
CDR3nt: TGTGCCAGCAGCTTATACAGGGCCGGCAATCAGCCCCAGCATTTT

abundance: NA
d_gene: NA
v_gene: TRBV21-1
j_gene: TRBJ2-2
CDR3aa: CPIQCRPGGGGELFF
CDR3nt: TGTCCCATTCAGTGCAGACCGGGCGGGGGCGGGGAGCTGTTTTTT

abundance: NA
d_gene: NA
v_gene: TRBV7-9
j_gene: TRBJ1-5
CDR3aa: CASSSGGGRQPQHF
CDR3nt: TGTGCCAGCAGTTCCGGGGGGGGCCGTCAGCCCCAGCATTTT

abundance: NA
d_gene: NA
v_gene: TRBV9
j_gene: TRBJ1-6
CDR3aa: CASSVDQGHNSPLHF
CDR3nt: TGTGCCAGCAGCGTAGATCAGGGGCACAATTCACCCCTCCACTTT

abundance: NA
d_gene: TRBD2
v_gene: TRBV5-1
j_gene: TRBJ2-1
CDR3aa: CASSLEGLAGGWGEQFF
CDR3nt: TGCGCCAGCAGCTTGGAGGGACTAGCGGGGGGCTGGGGTGAGCAGTTCTTC

abundance: NA
d_gene: TRBD2
v_gene: TRBV3-1/TRBV3-2
j_gene: TRBJ2-7
CDR3aa: CASSQVGGGADEQYF
CDR3nt: TGTGCCAGCAGCCAAGTTGGCGGGGGGGCAGACGAGCAGTACTTC

abundance: NA
d_gene: NA
v_gene: TRBV27
j_gene: TRBJ2-2
CDR3aa: CASSLWATGELFF
CDR3nt: TGTGCCAGCAGTTTATGGGCGACCGGGGAGCTGTTTTTT

abundance: NA
d_gene: NA
v_gene: TRBV28
j_gene: TRBJ1-1
CDR3aa: CASSAGNTEAFF
CDR3nt: TGTGCCAGCAGCGCAGGGAATACTGAAGCTTTCTTT

abundance: NA
d_gene: NA
v_gene: TRBV3-1/TRBV3-2
j_gene: TRBJ1-1
CDR3aa: CASSRRGEDTEAFF
CDR3nt: TGTGCCAGCAGCCGTCGTGGGGAGGACACTGAAGCTTTCTTT

abundance: NA
d_gene: TRBD1
v_gene: TRBV11-2
j_gene: TRBJ2-1
CDR3aa: CASSLEFTGGAGEEFF
CDR3nt: TGTGCCAGCAGCTTAGAATTCACAGGGGGCGCAGGGGAGGAGTTCTTC

abundance: NA
d_gene: TRBD2
v_gene: TRBV5-1
j_gene: TRBJ2-1
CDR3aa: CASGPGTSGLNEQFF
CDR3nt: TGCGCCAGCGGACCCGGGACTAGCGGCTTGAATGAGCAGTTCTTC

abundance: once
d_gene: NA
v_gene: TRBV15
j_gene: TRBJ1-1
CDR3aa: CATSRDGAGEAFF
CDR3nt: TGTGCCACCAGCAGAGATGGGGCAGGTGAAGCTTTCTTT

abundance: NA
d_gene: NA
v_gene: TRBV28
j_gene: TRBJ2-7
CDR3aa: CASRGIHQGNHEQYF
CDR3nt: TGTGCCAGCAGGGGGATTCATCAGGGTAACCACGAGCAGTACTTC

abundance: NA
d_gene: NA
v_gene: TRBV19
j_gene: TRBJ2-6
CDR3aa: CASSTLPGAGANVLTF
CDR3nt: TGTGCCAGTAGTACCCTCCCAGGGGCTGGGGCCAACGTCCTGACTTTC

abundance: NA
d_gene: NA
v_gene: TRBV21-1
j_gene: TRBJ2-7
CDR3aa: CASSFTAHSYEQYF
CDR3nt: TGTGCCAGCAGCTTTACAGCCCACTCCTACGAGCAGTACTTC

abundance: few
d_gene: TRBD2
v_gene: TRBV7-9
j_gene: TRBJ2-5
CDR3aa: CASSFRGEVETQYF
CDR3nt: TGTGCCAGCAGCTTTCGGGGGGAGGTGGAGACCCAGTACTTC

abundance: NA
d_gene: NA
v_gene: TRBV5-1
j_gene: TRBJ2-1
CDR3aa: CASSREGAGLGSYNEQFF
CDR3nt: TGCGCCAGCAGTCGGGAGGGGGCCGGTCTGGGCTCCTACAATGAGCAGTTCTTC

abundance: NA
d_gene: NA
v_gene: TRBV11-2
j_gene: TRBJ2-5
CDR3aa: CASSFYPGWRETQYF
CDR3nt: TGTGCCAGCAGCTTCTACCCCGGTTGGAGAGAGACCCAGTACTTC

abundance: NA
d_gene: TRBD1
v_gene: TRBV7-9
j_gene: TRBJ1-1
CDR3aa: CASSLSGGSAEAFF
CDR3nt: TGTGCCAGCAGCTTGTCAGGGGGCAGCGCTGAAGCTTTCTTT

abundance: NA
d_gene: TRBD1
v_gene: TRBV9
j_gene: TRBJ2-5
CDR3aa: CASSVGGGTQETQYF
CDR3nt: TGTGCCAGCAGCGTAGGAGGGGGCACACAAGAGACCCAGTACTTC

abundance: few
d_gene: TRBD1
v_gene: TRBV28
j_gene: TRBJ1-6
CDR3aa: CASTYTTGGGSPLHF
CDR3nt: TGTGCCAGCACATATACGACAGGGGGCGGTTCACCCCTCCACTTT

abundance: NA
d_gene: NA
v_gene: TRBV28
j_gene: TRBJ2-7
CDR3aa: CASSRGYEQYF
CDR3nt: TGTGCCAGCAGCAGGGGATACGAGCAGTACTTC

abundance: NA
d_gene: TRBD1
v_gene: TRBV7-9
j_gene: TRBJ1-1
CDR3aa: CASSPREGQGALGAFF
CDR3nt: TGTGCCAGCAGCCCAAGAGAGGGACAGGGGGCGCTTGGAGCTTTCTTT

abundance: NA
d_gene: TRBD1
v_gene: TRBV30
j_gene: TRBJ1-6
CDR3aa: CAWDRETTPLHF
CDR3nt: TGTGCCTGGGACAGGGAGACGACACCCCTCCACTTT

abundance: NA
d_gene: NA
v_gene: TRBV28
j_gene: TRBJ1-1
CDR3aa: CASSWGTWGENTEAFF
CDR3nt: TGTGCCAGCAGTTGGGGAACCTGGGGGGAAAACACTGAAGCTTTCTTT

abundance: NA
d_gene: NA
v_gene: TRBV9
j_gene: TRBJ1-1
CDR3aa: CASSVTVNTEAFF
CDR3nt: TGTGCCAGCAGCGTCACTGTGAACACTGAAGCTTTCTTT

abundance: NA
d_gene: TRBD1
v_gene: TRBV27
j_gene: TRBJ1-1
CDR3aa: CASTPRQGILNTEAFF
CDR3nt: TGTGCCAGCACTCCCAGACAGGGGATTCTGAACACTGAAGCTTTCTTT

abundance: NA
d_gene: TRBD1
v_gene: TRBV11-2
j_gene: TRBJ1-2
CDR3aa: CASSLMLGQDYGYTF
CDR3nt: TGTGCCAGCAGCTTAATGTTAGGACAGGACTATGGCTACACCTTC

abundance: NA
d_gene: TRBD1
v_gene: TRBV5-1
j_gene: TRBJ1-1
CDR3aa: CASSLRQGPNTEAFF
CDR3nt: TGCGCCAGCAGCCTAAGACAGGGCCCGAACACTGAAGCTTTCTTT

abundance: NA
d_gene: NA
v_gene: TRBV10-2
j_gene: TRBJ2-3
CDR3aa: CASSLGVGDTQYF
CDR3nt: TGCGCCAGCAGTCTAGGGGTTGGGGATACGCAGTATTTT

abundance: NA
d_gene: TRBD2
v_gene: TRBV27
j_gene: TRBJ2-3
CDR3aa: CASSRGLAMRVTDTQYF
CDR3nt: TGTGCCAGCAGCCGGGGACTAGCTATGAGGGTAACAGATACGCAGTATTTT

abundance: NA
d_gene: TRBD1
v_gene: TRBV11-3
j_gene: TRBJ2-1
CDR3aa: CASSTRGLPYNEQFF
CDR3nt: TGTGCCAGCAGCACCAGGGGGCTCCCATACAATGAGCAGTTCTTC

abundance: NA
d_gene: TRBD1
v_gene: TRBV5-1
j_gene: TRBJ2-3
CDR3aa: CASSLDGTVSTDTQYF
CDR3nt: TGCGCCAGCAGCTTGGATGGGACAGTTAGCACAGATACGCAGTATTTT

abundance: NA
d_gene: TRBD1
v_gene: TRBV9
j_gene: TRBJ2-2
CDR3aa: CASSVTGVAAGELFF
CDR3nt: TGTGCCAGCAGCGTGACAGGGGTGGCCGCCGGGGAGCTGTTTTTT

abundance: NA
d_gene: NA
v_gene: TRBV7-2
j_gene: TRBJ1-4
CDR3aa: CASSPRGPTNEKLFF
CDR3nt: TGTGCCAGCAGCCCAAGGGGCCCAACTAATGAAAAACTGTTTTTT

abundance: NA
d_gene: NA
v_gene: TRBV7-9
j_gene: TRBJ2-7
CDR3aa: CASSLPNVGGSSYEQYF
CDR3nt: TGTGCCAGCAGCCTGCCAAACGTGGGGGGAAGCTCCTACGAGCAGTACTTC

abundance: once
d_gene: TRBD1
v_gene: TRBV20-1
j_gene: TRBJ1-4
CDR3aa: CSARGTGFVFF
CDR3nt: TGCAGTGCTAGGGGGACAGGGTTCGTGTTTTTT

abundance: NA
d_gene: TRBD1
v_gene: TRBV3-1/TRBV3-2
j_gene: TRBJ1-1
CDR3aa: CASSWPGQGYTEAFF
CDR3nt: TGTGCCAGCAGCTGGCCAGGACAGGGGTACACTGAAGCTTTCTTT

abundance: NA
d_gene: NA
v_gene: TRBV29-1
j_gene: TRBJ2-3
CDR3aa: CSVEGYSGDSSSTDTQYF
CDR3nt: TGCAGCGTTGAGGGCTATTCGGGAGACAGCTCTAGCACAGATACGCAGTATTTT

abundance: NA
d_gene: NA
v_gene: TRBV28
j_gene: TRBJ2-7
CDR3aa: CASSLILGQGYLYSGGPPHYEQYF
CDR3nt: TGTGCCAGCAGTTTGATTCTGGGACAGGGCTACCTATATAGCGGGGGGCCCCCCCACTACGAGCAGTACTTC

abundance: NA
d_gene: NA
v_gene: TRBV12-3/TRBV12-4
j_gene: TRBJ1-2
CDR3aa: CASSTDGGGGYTF
CDR3nt: TGTGCCAGCAGTACCGATGGGGGAGGCGGCTACACCTTC